One and the same sample provided the 11 T cell receptor beta chains below, sequenced in a study of PD-L1 blockade in urothelial cancer. Time point in this sample: pretreatment peripheral blood. Profiling relied on immunoSEQ multiplex PCR, and the TCRdb table lists in-frame clones only, not all of them. The table includes about 52,000 clones, 75% detected once. Source: PBMCs, taken around atezolizumab (anti-PD-L1) treatment. These receptors all come from a man in his 70s with urothelial cancer.

The rearrangement joins TRBV28 to TRBJ2-3, with 10 bases lining up with TRBD2. The CDR3 runs to 15 residues. Trimming removed 5 bases from V and 2 bases from J; junction bases left unmatched: 4. From germline, CDR1 is MDHEN and CDR2 SYDVKM. The CDR3 DNA sequence: TGTGCCAGCAGTGACACTAGCGGGAACACAGATACGCAGTATTTT. Translation: CASSDTSGNTDTQYF.

The chain joins TRBV7-8 to TRBJ1-2; 8 nucleotides line up with TRBD1. The germline gives CDR1 SGHVS, CDR2 FQNEAQ. The CDR3 runs to 15 residues. With 0 bases clipped from V and 8 bases from J, the junction kept 8 bases outside the gene matches. As DNA, the CDR3 is TGTGCCAGCAGCTTAGCGGCAGGGGGCGCAGGAGGCTACACCTTC. Amino acids: CASSLAAGGAGGYTF.

The V call is TRBV19, the J call TRBJ2-3; 9 nucleotides align to TRBD2. The CDR3 runs to 17 residues. The germline CDR1 and CDR2 sequences are LNHDA and SQIVND (reference sequence). V shed 0 bases, J shed 4 bases, and the junction held 8 bases outside the gene matches. The CDR3 DNA follows: TGTGCCAGTAGTATAGAAGGAGCGGGAGGATCGGCAGATACGCAGTATTTT. Amino acid sequence: CASSIEGAGGSADTQYF.

The CDR3 DNA reads as TGTGCCAGCAGCTTTAATGCAGGGGGCTCCTACGAGCAGTACTTC. It translates to CASSFNAGGSYEQYF. The V gene is TRBV7-2, the J gene TRBJ2-7; TRBD1 matches 7 bases. With 3 bases clipped from V and 0 bases from J, the junction kept 5 bases outside the gene matches. This CDR3 comprises 15 residues. CDR1 SGHTA and CDR2 FQGNSA come from the germline V gene.

This clone was seen a few times. The V gene is TRBV5-4, the J gene TRBJ2-7; TRBD1 agrees at 11 bases. V lost 3 bases to trimming and J lost 3 bases; unmatched junction nucleotides: 5. From germline, CDR1 is SGHNT and CDR2 YYREEE (reference sequence). The CDR3 runs to 15 residues. The chain's CDR3 is CASSYIGTGGYEQYF. The CDR3 coding sequence is TGTGCCAGCAGCTATATCGGGACAGGGGGCTACGAGCAGTACTTC.

The chain recombines TRBV6-1 with TRBJ1-2; 9 bases are shared with TRBD1. Per the germline V gene, CDR1 is MNHNS and CDR2 is SASEGT. CDR3 length: 14 amino acids. The V and J ends lost 3 bases and 8 bases, in that order; junction bases with no gene match: 7. The CDR3 coding sequence is TGTGCCAGCAGTGACCGGGACAGGGTGCGGGGCTACACCTTC. This gives the protein CASSDRDRVRGYTF.

The chain joins TRBV2 to TRBJ2-3; possibly TRBD1 for D (6 bases). The V and J ends lost 6 bases and 1 base respectively, with 11 bases between them. Germline V gives CDR1 SNHLY, CDR2 FYNNEI. The CDR3 extends over 14 amino acids. The CDR3, as DNA: TGTGCCAGCAGCCGGGACACAGGCACAGATACGCAGTATTTT. Encoded protein: CASSRDTGTDTQYF.

The V and J genes are TRBV28 and TRBJ1-5; D unclear. Per the germline V gene, CDR1 is MDHEN and CDR2 is SYDVKM. Trimming took off 3 bases at V and 6 bases at J, with 6 bases between the two ends. The length of the CDR3 is 12 residues. The CDR3 nucleotides read TGTGCCAGCAGTTTGCTTAGTCAGCCCCAGCATTTT. It encodes CASSLLSQPQHF. The whole variable domain, remainder taken from reference TRBV28 and TRBJ1-5, is DVKVTQSSRYLVKRTGEKVFLECVQDMDHENMFWYRQDPGLGLRLIYFSYDVKMKEKGDIPEGYSVSREKKERFSLILESASTNQTSMYLCASSLLSQPQHFGDGTRLSIL.

This rearrangement joins TRBV19 to TRBJ1-2; TRBD1 aligns across 9 bases. This CDR3 is built from 14 residues. V shed 5 bases, J shed 7 bases, and the junction held 8 bases outside the gene matches. In germline, CDR1 is LNHDA, CDR2 SQIVND (reference sequence). The CDR3 protein is CASSAQGAVSGYTF. DNA for the CDR3: TGTGCCAGTAGTGCACAGGGGGCCGTGAGTGGCTACACCTTC. Together with reference TRBV19 and TRBJ1-2, the CDR3 gives the full variable domain: DGGITQSPKYLFRKEGQNVTLSCEQNLNHDAMYWYRQDPGQGLRLIYYSQIVNDFQKGDIAEGYSVSREKKESFPLTVTSAQKNPTAFYLCASSAQGAVSGYTFGSGTRLTVV.

The chain carries TRBV9 and TRBJ2-1; TRBD2 matches 11 bases. The junction had 11 bases not matched to a gene; V was cut back by 3 bases and J by 9 bases. The CDR3 is 16 amino acids. CDR1 is SGDLS and CDR2 is YYNGEE in the germline V gene. The CDR3 sequence: CASSGVAGGPFSEQFF. The CDR3 DNA reads as TGTGCCAGCAGCGGGGTAGCGGGGGGGCCGTTCAGTGAGCAGTTCTTC.

The V gene is TRBV11-2, the J gene TRBJ1-1, with 7 bases that match TRBD1. Unmatched junction bases numbered 12, after V lost 5 bases and J lost 6 bases. Germline CDR1 is SGHAT and CDR2 is FQNNGV. The CDR3 runs 15 residues. In DNA, the CDR3 is TGTGCCAGCAGCCCGGACAGGATCGTCCGCGCTGAAGCTTTCTTT. It yields the protein CASSPDRIVRAEAFF.